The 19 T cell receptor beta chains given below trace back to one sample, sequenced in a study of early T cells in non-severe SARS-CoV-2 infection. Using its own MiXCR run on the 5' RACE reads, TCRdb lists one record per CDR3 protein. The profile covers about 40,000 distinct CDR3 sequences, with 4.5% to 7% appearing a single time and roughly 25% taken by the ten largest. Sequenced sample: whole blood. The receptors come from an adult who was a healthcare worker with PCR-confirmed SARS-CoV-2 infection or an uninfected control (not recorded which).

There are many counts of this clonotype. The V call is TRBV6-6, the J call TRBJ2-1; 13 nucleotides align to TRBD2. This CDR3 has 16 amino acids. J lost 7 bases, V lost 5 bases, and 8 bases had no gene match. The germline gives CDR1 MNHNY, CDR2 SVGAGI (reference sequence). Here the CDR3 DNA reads TGTGCCAGCAGTCTACTAGCGGGAGGGGGGAGAAATGAGCAGTTCTTC. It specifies CASSLLAGGGRNEQFF.

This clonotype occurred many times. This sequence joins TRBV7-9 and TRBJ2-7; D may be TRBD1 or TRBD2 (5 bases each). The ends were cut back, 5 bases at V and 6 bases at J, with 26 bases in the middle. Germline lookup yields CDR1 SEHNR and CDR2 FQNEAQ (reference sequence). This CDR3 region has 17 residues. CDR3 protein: CASSHTRPGRTYPEQYF. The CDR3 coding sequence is TGTGCCAGCAGCCATACACGACCGGGACGAACCTACCCCGAGCAGTACTTC.

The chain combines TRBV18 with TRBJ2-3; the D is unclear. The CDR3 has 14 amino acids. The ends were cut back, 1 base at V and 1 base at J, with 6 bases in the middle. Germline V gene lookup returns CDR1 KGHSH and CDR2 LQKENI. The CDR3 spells CASSPRSGTDTQYF. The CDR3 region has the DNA TGTGCCAGCTCACCACGGTCGGGCACAGATACGCAGTATTTT.

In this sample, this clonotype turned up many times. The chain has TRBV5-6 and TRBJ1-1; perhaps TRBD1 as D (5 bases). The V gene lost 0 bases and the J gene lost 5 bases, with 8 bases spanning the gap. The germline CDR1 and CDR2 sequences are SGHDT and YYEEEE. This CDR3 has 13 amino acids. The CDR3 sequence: CASSLGRGTEAFF. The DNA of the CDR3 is TGTGCCAGCAGCTTGGGGCGGGGGACTGAAGCTTTCTTT.

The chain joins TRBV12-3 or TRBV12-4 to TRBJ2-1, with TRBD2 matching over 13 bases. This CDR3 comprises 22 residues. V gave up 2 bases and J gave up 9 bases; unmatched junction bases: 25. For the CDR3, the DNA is TGTGCCAGCAGTTTATGGCCCCTGCGACTAGCGGGAGGCTCCGCGGGGAACGGTGAGCAGTTCTTC. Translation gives CASSLWPLRLAGGSAGNGEQFF.

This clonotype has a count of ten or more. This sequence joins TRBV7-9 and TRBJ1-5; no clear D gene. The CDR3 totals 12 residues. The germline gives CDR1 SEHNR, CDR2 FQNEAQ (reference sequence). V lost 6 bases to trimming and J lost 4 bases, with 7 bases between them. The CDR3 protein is CASRGNNQPQHF. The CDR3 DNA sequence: TGTGCCAGCAGGGGAAATAATCAGCCCCAGCATTTT. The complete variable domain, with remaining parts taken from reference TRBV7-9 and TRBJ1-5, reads DTGVSQNPRHKITKRGQNVTFRCDPISEHNRLYWYRQTLGQGPEFLTYFQNEAQLEKSRLLSDRFSAERPKGSFSTLEIQRTEQGDSAMYLCASRGNNQPQHFGDGTRLSIL.

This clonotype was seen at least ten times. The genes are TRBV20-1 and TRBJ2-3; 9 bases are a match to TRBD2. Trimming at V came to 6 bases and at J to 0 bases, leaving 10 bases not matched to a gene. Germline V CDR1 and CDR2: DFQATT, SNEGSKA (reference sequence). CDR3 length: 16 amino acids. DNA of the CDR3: TGCAGTGCAACACCCCTGACTAGCGGAAGCACAGATACGCAGTATTTT. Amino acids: CSATPLTSGSTDTQYF.

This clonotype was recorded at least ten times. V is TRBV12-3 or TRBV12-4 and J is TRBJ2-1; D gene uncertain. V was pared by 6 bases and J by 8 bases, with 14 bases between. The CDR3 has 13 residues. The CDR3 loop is CASRHNRGDEQFF. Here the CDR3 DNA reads TGTGCCAGCAGACACAATAGAGGAGATGAGCAGTTCTTC.

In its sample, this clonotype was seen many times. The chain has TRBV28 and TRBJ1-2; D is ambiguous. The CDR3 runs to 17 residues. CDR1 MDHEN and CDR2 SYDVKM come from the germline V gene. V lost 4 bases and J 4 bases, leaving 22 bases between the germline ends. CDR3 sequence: CASSSVLISLEGYGYTF. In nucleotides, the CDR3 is TGTGCCAGCAGTTCTGTCCTCATCTCCCTCGAGGGCTATGGCTACACCTTC.

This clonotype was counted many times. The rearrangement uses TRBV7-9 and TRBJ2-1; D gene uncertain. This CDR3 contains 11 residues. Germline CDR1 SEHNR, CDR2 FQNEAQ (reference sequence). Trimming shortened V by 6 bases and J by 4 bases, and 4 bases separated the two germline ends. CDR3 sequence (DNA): TGTGCCAGCAGTCCATACAATGAGCAGTTCTTC. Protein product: CASSPYNEQFF.

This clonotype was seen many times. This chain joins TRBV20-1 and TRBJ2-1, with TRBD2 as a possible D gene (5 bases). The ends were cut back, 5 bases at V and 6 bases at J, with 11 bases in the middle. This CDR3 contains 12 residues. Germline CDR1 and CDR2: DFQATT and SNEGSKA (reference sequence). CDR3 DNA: TGCAGTGCTTCTTGGAGGCCCAATGAGCAGTTCTTC. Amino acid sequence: CSASWRPNEQFF.

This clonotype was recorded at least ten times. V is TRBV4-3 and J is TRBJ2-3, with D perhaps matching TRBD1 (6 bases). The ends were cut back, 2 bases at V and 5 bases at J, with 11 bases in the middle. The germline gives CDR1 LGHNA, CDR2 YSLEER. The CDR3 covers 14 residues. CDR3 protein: CASSQSRGGDTQYF. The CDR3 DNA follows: TGCGCCAGCAGCCAAAGCAGGGGCGGAGATACGCAGTATTTT.

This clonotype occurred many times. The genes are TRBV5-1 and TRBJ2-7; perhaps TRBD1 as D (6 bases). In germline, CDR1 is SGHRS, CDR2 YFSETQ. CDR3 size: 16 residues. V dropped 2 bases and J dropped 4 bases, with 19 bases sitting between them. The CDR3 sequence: CASSLITQGNGYEQYF. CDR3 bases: TGCGCCAGCAGCTTAATCACGCAGGGGAATGGGTACGAGCAGTACTTC.

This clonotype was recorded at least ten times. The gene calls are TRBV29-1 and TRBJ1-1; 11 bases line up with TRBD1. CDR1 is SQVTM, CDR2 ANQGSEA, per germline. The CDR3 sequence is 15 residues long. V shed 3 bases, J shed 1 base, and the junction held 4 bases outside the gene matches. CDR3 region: CSVEGTGGANTEAFF. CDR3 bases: TGCAGCGTTGAGGGGACAGGGGGTGCGAACACTGAAGCTTTCTTT.

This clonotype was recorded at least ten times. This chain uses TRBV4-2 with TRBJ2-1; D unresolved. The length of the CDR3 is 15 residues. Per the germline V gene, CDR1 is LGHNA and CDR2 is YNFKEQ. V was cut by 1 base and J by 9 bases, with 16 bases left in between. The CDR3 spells CASSQVHFGSGEQFF. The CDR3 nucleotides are TGTGCCAGCAGCCAAGTACACTTCGGATCGGGTGAGCAGTTCTTC.

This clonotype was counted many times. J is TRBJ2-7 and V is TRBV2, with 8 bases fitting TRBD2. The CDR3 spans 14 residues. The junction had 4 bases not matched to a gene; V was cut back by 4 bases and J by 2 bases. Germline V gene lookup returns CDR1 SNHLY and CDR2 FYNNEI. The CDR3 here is CASSVVSGAYEQYF. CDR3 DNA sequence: TGTGCCAGCAGTGTGGTTAGCGGGGCCTACGAGCAGTACTTC.

CDR3 coding DNA: TGTGCCAGCAGCTTAGCCCCGGGACTAGCGGGAGATGACACAGATACGCAGTATTTT. Encoded protein: CASSLAPGLAGDDTDTQYF. The J gene is TRBJ2-3, the V gene TRBV7-8, with 14 bases that match TRBD2. J gave up 2 bases and V 0 bases, and 7 bases lay outside the gene matches. The CDR3 has 19 amino acids. The germline gives CDR1 SGHVS, CDR2 FQNEAQ.

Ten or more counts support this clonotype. In nucleotides, the CDR3 is TGCGCCAGCAGCCCCTCGTCGAGGGAAAAACTGTTTTTT. Translating gives CASSPSSREKLFF. The chain has TRBV5-1 and TRBJ1-4; D ambiguous. The V end was cut by 4 bases, the J end by 8 bases, with 12 bases between. Germline-derived CDR1 and CDR2 are SGHRS and YFSETQ. The CDR3 extends over 13 amino acids.

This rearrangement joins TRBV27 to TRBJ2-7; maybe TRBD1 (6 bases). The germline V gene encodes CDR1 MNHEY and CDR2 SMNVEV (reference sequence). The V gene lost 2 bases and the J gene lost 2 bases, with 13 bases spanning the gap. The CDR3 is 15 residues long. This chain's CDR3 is CASSLGTGKTYEQYF. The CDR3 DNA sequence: TGTGCCAGCAGTTTAGGTACAGGGAAAACCTACGAGCAGTACTTC.